The entry below gives a single T cell receptor beta chain sequence along with its context. Its antigen is still unknown. The germline V gene has CDR1 DFQATT and CDR2 SNEGSKA (reference sequence). V lost 3 bases, J lost 9 bases, and 23 bases lay in between. The CDR3 consists of 15 residues. The entry originates in a study of T cell responses to AZD1222 COVID-19 vaccine. Study observations and caveats: Mostly white British, mostly female donors; authors suggested clonal diversity may be underestimated. Only a handful of AZD1222 recipients, more than 5 in all, had baseline seropositivity. Targets within unmutated variant regions were reportedly found for nearly half of spike-specific TCRs. With two AZD1222 doses given, Spike-specific TCR breadth and depth both rose.

The assay was immunoSEQ multiplex PCR, and TCRdb's table has in-frame clones only and misses some. The data hold under 30,000 clones, with roughly 90% observed a single time. The genes are TRBV20-1 and TRBJ2-5, with a tentative D call TRBD2 (6 bases). The material sequenced was peripheral blood, taken 28 days after the second AZD1222 dose. The TCR was taken from an adult who received the AZD1222 COVID-19 vaccine. CDR3 bases: TGCAGTGCTAGTCCTGGGGGACTCTCCCAGATGGCCCAGTACTTC. The encoded protein is CSASPGGLSQMAQYF.